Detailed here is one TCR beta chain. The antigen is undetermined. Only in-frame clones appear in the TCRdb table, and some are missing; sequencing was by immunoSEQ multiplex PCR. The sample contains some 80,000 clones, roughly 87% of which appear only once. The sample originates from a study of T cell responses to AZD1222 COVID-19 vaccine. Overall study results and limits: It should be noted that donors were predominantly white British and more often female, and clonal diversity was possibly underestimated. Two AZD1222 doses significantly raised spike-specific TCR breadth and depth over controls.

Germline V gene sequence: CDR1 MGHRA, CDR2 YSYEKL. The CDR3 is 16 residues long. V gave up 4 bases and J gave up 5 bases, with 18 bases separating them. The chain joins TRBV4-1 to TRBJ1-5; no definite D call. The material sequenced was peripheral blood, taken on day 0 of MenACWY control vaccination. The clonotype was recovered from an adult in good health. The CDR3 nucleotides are TGCGCCAGCAGCCCAGATCGCGGGCCTAGGCATCAGCCCCAGCATTTT. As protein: CASSPDRGPRHQPQHF.